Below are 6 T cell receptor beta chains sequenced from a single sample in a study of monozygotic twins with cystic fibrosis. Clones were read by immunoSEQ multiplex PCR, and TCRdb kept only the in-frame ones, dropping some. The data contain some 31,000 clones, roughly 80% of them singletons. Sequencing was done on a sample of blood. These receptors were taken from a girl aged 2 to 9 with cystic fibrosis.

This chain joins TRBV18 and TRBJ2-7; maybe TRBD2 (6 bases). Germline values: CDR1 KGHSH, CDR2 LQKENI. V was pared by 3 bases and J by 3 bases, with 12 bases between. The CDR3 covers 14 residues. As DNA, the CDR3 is TGTGCCAGCTCACCCCAGCGGGCTGACTACGAGCAGTACTTC. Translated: CASSPQRADYEQYF.

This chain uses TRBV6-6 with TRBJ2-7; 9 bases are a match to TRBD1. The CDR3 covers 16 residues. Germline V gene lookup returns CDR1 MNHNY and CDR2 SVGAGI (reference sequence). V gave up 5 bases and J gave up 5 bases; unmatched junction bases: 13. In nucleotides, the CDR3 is TGTGCCAGCAGTGCAACTAGACAGGGGGGATTACACGAGCAGTACTTC. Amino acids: CASSATRQGGLHEQYF.

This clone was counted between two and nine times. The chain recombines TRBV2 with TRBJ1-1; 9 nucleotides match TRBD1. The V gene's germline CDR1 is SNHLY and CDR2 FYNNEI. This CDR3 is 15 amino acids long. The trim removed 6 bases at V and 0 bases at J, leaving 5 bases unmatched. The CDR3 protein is CASRDRGFLNTEAFF. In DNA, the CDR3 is TGTGCCAGCAGGGACAGGGGCTTTTTGAACACTGAAGCTTTCTTT.

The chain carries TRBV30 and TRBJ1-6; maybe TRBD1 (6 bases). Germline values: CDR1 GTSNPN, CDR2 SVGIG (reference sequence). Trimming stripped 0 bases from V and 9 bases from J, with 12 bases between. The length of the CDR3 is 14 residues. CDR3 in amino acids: CAWSVKTGSSPLHF. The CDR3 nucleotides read TGTGCCTGGAGTGTAAAGACAGGTAGTTCACCCCTCCACTTT.

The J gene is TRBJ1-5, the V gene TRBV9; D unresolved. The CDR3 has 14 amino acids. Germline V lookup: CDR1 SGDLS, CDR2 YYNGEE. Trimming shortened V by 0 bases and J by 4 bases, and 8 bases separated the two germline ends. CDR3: CASSVGQKNQPQHF. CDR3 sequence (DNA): TGTGCCAGCAGCGTAGGGCAGAAAAATCAGCCCCAGCATTTT.

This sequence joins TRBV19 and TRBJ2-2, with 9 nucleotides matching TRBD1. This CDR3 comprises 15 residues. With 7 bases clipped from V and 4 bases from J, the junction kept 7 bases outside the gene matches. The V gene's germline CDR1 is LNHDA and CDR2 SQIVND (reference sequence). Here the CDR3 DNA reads TGTGCCAGTAAACAACAGGGGGCAGGCACCGGGGAGCTGTTTTTT. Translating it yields CASKQQGAGTGELFF.